This T cell receptor beta chain was sequenced for a study of identical twins. General study findings and limits: Modeled out-of-frame TCR alpha sharing in monozygotic twins fell below observed levels. A partial confounding effect on zero-insertion analyses could come from invariant MAIT and iNKT cells.

Per germline, CDR1 SEHNR and CDR2 FQNEAQ (reference sequence). The V end was cut by 3 bases, the J end by 2 bases, with 11 bases between. This CDR3 has 14 amino acids. At least ten counts were recorded for this clonotype. Its antigen is unknown. One entry per CDR3 protein results from TCRdb running MiXCR on the 5' RACE reads. Found here are approximately 300,000 distinct CDR3 sequences, roughly 9.7% of them singletons; the top ten hold around 7.1%. The same sample was also used in a study of yellow fever vaccine responses in identical twins.

Input material: CD8+ T cells sorted from blood. The chain uses TRBV7-9 and TRBJ2-7; D remains unclear. This sequence was found in a woman younger than 30 in good health. CDR3 in DNA: TGTGCCAGCAGCTTTCTAGGAACACCCTACGAGCAGTACTTC. Protein product: CASSFLGTPYEQYF.